These 29 T cell receptor beta chains originate from one sample sequenced in a study of siplizumab effects on memory and regulatory T cells. Sequencing used immunoSEQ multiplex PCR; TCRdb keeps in-frame clones, though not all of them. The sample lists roughly 100,000 clones; just over 90% were seen once. Sequencing was performed on CD4+ T cells sorted from blood. The receptors here all came from a human donor in good health.

The chain joins TRBV7-9 to TRBJ2-2; TRBD1 might be the D (6 bases). V lost 2 bases to trimming and J lost 4 bases, with 11 bases between them. The CDR3 extends over 15 amino acids. Germline CDR1 SEHNR, CDR2 FQNEAQ (reference sequence). CDR3 DNA: TGTGCCAGCAGCTTACAGGGGCCGAGCACCGGGGAGCTGTTTTTT. This gives the protein CASSLQGPSTGELFF.

The V call is TRBV18, the J call TRBJ2-4; perhaps TRBD1 as D (6 bases). V gave up 3 bases and J gave up 4 bases, with 13 bases separating them. CDR3 length: 15 residues. Germline values: CDR1 KGHSH, CDR2 LQKENI. The CDR3 region is CASSPPSQGKNIQYF. In nucleotides, the CDR3 is TGTGCCAGCTCACCTCCCAGCCAGGGGAAAAACATTCAGTACTTC.

The rearrangement links TRBV6-1 to TRBJ1-5; 8 bases match TRBD1. After removal of 10 bases from V and 4 bases from J, the junction contained 9 bases not matched to a gene. The CDR3 loop spans 14 amino acids. The germline gives CDR1 MNHNS, CDR2 SASEGT. The CDR3 spells CAIHRQGRNQPQHF. CDR3 DNA: TGTGCCATACACCGACAGGGGAGGAATCAGCCCCAGCATTTT.

The V and J genes are TRBV9 and TRBJ1-1, with D possibly matching TRBD1 (5 bases). V dropped 0 bases and J dropped 5 bases, with 14 bases sitting between them. CDR3 length: 15 residues. Per germline, CDR1 SGDLS and CDR2 YYNGEE. The CDR3 here is CASSVAPTGGTEAFF. The CDR3 DNA is TGTGCCAGCAGCGTAGCCCCTACGGGGGGTACTGAAGCTTTCTTT.

The chain recombines TRBV15 with TRBJ1-2; D gene ambiguous. The V gene's germline CDR1 is LNHNV and CDR2 YYDKDF (reference sequence). The V end lost 2 bases, the J end lost 0 bases, and 13 bases lay between the germline ends. The CDR3 runs to 16 residues. Here the CDR3 DNA reads TGTGCCACCAGCAGACTCCGGAGATTAGCTAACTATGGCTACACCTTC. Translated, it gives CATSRLRRLANYGYTF.

The rearrangement joins TRBV6-4 to TRBJ2-2; no definite D call. The CDR3 has 12 residues. Deletions cut 4 bases from V and 3 bases from J, with 3 bases between. Germline V gives CDR1 MRHNA, CDR2 SNTAGT. CDR3 in DNA: TGTGCCAGCAGTGCGCACACCGGGGAGCTGTTTTTT. This codes for CASSAHTGELFF.

This sequence joins TRBV6-1 and TRBJ2-2, with TRBD1 as a possible D gene (6 bases). The germline gives CDR1 MNHNS, CDR2 SASEGT. This CDR3 region has 14 residues. V was shortened by 3 bases and J by 4 bases, with 9 bases between the two germline ends. CDR3 bases: TGTGCCAGCAGTGATCTCAGGGGCACCGGGGAGCTGTTTTTT. Encoded protein: CASSDLRGTGELFF.

CDR3 bases: TGTGCCAGCAGTGATACGGTGGTGAGCGAGCAGTACTTC. This translates into CASSDTVVSEQYF. The chain has TRBV25-1 and TRBJ2-7; no reliable D call. The CDR3 spans 13 residues. Germline CDR1 reads MGHDK; CDR2 reads SYGVNS. The V gene lost 3 bases and the J gene lost 6 bases, with 12 bases spanning the gap.

The CDR3 DNA sequence: TGTGCCAGCAGTTACTCCGGACAGAGCTCTGGAAACACCATATATTTT. Protein: CASSYSGQSSGNTIYF. The rearrangement links TRBV6-5 to TRBJ1-3; a weak D match, TRBD1 (6 bases). Trimming left V 0 bases short and J 0 bases short, with 9 bases between. The CDR3 length is 16 residues. Germline CDR1 and CDR2: MNHEY and SVGAGI.

The V and J genes are TRBV15 and TRBJ1-1; D uncertain. The CDR3 length is 15 residues. Germline V gene sequence: CDR1 LNHNV, CDR2 YYDKDF (reference sequence). V was shortened by 1 base and J by 6 bases, with 15 bases between the two germline ends. CDR3 sequence reads: CATSRGLERAPEAFF. CDR3 bases: TGTGCCACCAGCAGAGGCCTTGAGAGGGCGCCTGAAGCTTTCTTT.

The chain carries TRBV11-1 and TRBJ2-1; 14 positions agree with TRBD2. Germline CDR1 and CDR2: SGHAT and FQDESV (reference sequence). Trimming at V came to 3 bases and at J to 7 bases, leaving 2 bases not matched to a gene. The CDR3 length is 15 residues. For the CDR3, the DNA is TGTGCCAGCAGCTTGGGACTAGCGGGAGTAAATGAGCAGTTCTTC. Amino acids: CASSLGLAGVNEQFF.

The chain links TRBV9 to TRBJ2-7; D could derive from TRBD1 or TRBD2 (6 bases each). The germline V gene encodes CDR1 SGDLS and CDR2 YYNGEE. The V end lost 2 bases, the J end lost 5 bases, and 20 bases lay between the germline ends. The CDR3 spans 16 residues. The CDR3 coding sequence is TGTGCCAGCAGCGTGGTCCGTAGGGGGGACGGCCACGAGCAGTACTTC. Translation gives CASSVVRRGDGHEQYF.

The chain couples TRBV4-2 to TRBJ1-1; no firm D call. Germline CDR1 reads LGHNA; CDR2 reads YNFKEQ. CDR3 size: 14 residues. Trimming took off 1 base at V and 0 bases at J, with 6 bases between the two ends. The CDR3 loop reads CASSQAGLNTEAFF. Here the CDR3 DNA reads TGTGCCAGCAGCCAAGCAGGTCTGAACACTGAAGCTTTCTTT.

This chain links TRBV7-9 with TRBJ2-1, with 8 bases lining up with TRBD2. Germline assignment: CDR1 SEHNR and CDR2 FQNEAQ (reference sequence). This CDR3 has 15 amino acids. Unmatched junction bases numbered 10, after V lost 5 bases and J lost 7 bases. CDR3 nucleotides: TGTGCCAGCAGCCCAGCGGGACTAGGAGTAAATGAGCAGTTCTTC. It encodes CASSPAGLGVNEQFF.

The chain carries TRBV2 and TRBJ1-5; D is possibly TRBD1 (5 bases). This CDR3 comprises 13 residues. Trimming took off 4 bases at V and 4 bases at J, with 8 bases between the two ends. CDR1 SNHLY and CDR2 FYNNEI come from the germline V gene. The CDR3 coding sequence is TGTGCCAGCAGTGGACAGTTGAATCAGCCCCAGCATTTT. Translated: CASSGQLNQPQHF.

This clone was observed a single time. V is TRBV6-6 and J is TRBJ1-1; the match to TRBD1 covers 7 bases. V lost 4 bases to trimming and J lost 2 bases; unmatched junction nucleotides: 4. The CDR3 runs to 14 residues. The germline V gene has CDR1 MNHNY and CDR2 SVGAGI (reference sequence). The DNA for the CDR3 is TGTGCCAGCAGTTTACGGGACAGAAACACTGAAGCTTTCTTT. Protein sequence: CASSLRDRNTEAFF.

This clone has a single count. In the same sample, other DNA sequences code for this CDR3. The chain has TRBV14 and TRBJ1-2; D remains unclear. This CDR3 spans 13 amino acids. Trimming took off 2 bases at V and 7 bases at J, with 11 bases between the two ends. Germline CDR1 SGHDN, CDR2 FVKESK. The CDR3 loop is CASSQYGRSGYTF. Here the CDR3 DNA reads TGTGCCAGCAGCCAATACGGTAGAAGTGGCTACACCTTC.

The rearrangement links TRBV5-4 to TRBJ1-4; the D gene is possibly TRBD1 (6 bases). V lost 4 bases and J lost 5, with 12 bases in between. Germline V gives CDR1 SGHNT, CDR2 YYREEE (reference sequence). The length of the CDR3 is 14 residues. CDR3 amino acids: CASSQGQVNEKLFF. The DNA for the CDR3 is TGTGCCAGCAGCCAGGGACAAGTGAATGAAAAACTGTTTTTT. The whole variable domain, remainder taken from reference TRBV5-4 and TRBJ1-4, is ETGVTQSPTHLIKTRGQQVTLRCSSQSGHNTVSWYQQALGQGPQFIFQYYREEENGRGNFPPRFSGLQFPNYSSELNVNALELDDSALYLCASSQGQVNEKLFFGSGTQLSVL.

The chain joins TRBV9 to TRBJ1-1; tentatively, D is TRBD1 (5 bases). There are 14 residues in the CDR3. CDR1 is SGDLS, CDR2 YYNGEE, per germline. V was cut by 0 bases and J by 4 bases, with 10 bases left in between. CDR3 region: CASSVAGRATEAFF. DNA for the CDR3: TGTGCCAGCAGCGTAGCCGGCAGGGCCACTGAAGCTTTCTTT.

This clone has a handful of counts. The V and J genes are TRBV30 and TRBJ2-3; tentatively, D is TRBD2 (6 bases). V was shortened by 2 bases and J by 4 bases, with 16 bases between the two germline ends. Germline values: CDR1 GTSNPN, CDR2 SVGIG (reference sequence). CDR3 size: 15 residues. This CDR3 reads CAWSTGRSGSDTQYF. As DNA, the CDR3 is TGTGCCTGGAGTACTGGCCGTAGCGGATCAGATACGCAGTATTTT.

The chain is built from TRBV7-8 and TRBJ1-5; 7 bases are shared with TRBD1. With 4 bases clipped from V and 7 bases from J, the junction kept 10 bases outside the gene matches. This CDR3 has 15 amino acids. Germline-derived CDR1 and CDR2 are SGHVS and FQNEAQ. The CDR3 loop reads CASSSKRQGGQPQHF. CDR3 bases: TGTGCCAGCAGCTCAAAGAGACAGGGAGGCCAGCCCCAGCATTTT.

V gene TRBV4-2 combines with J gene TRBJ2-7, with 13 bases aligning to TRBD2. The CDR3 loop spans 15 amino acids. CDR1 LGHNA and CDR2 YNFKEQ come from the germline V gene. J gave up 4 bases and V 2 bases, and 2 bases lay outside the gene matches. The chain's CDR3 is CASSQQTSGGYEQYF. CDR3 coding DNA: TGTGCCAGCAGCCAACAGACTAGCGGGGGGTACGAGCAGTACTTC.

This clone has a single count. V gene TRBV6-1 combines with J gene TRBJ2-4; 8 bases match TRBD1. Germline V lookup: CDR1 MNHNS, CDR2 SASEGT. The CDR3 has 13 amino acids. Losses at the gene ends were 5 bases for V and 9 bases for J; bases not matched to a gene: 6. The CDR3: CASSLTGVGIQYF. The DNA of the CDR3 is TGTGCCAGCAGTCTGACAGGGGTGGGCATTCAGTACTTC.

This chain uses TRBV5-5 with TRBJ1-5, with 7 nucleotides matching TRBD1. Germline V gene sequence: CDR1 SGHKS, CDR2 YYEKEE (reference sequence). The CDR3 is 15 amino acids. V shed 4 bases and J 4 bases; nucleotides not matched to a gene: 8. CDR3 nucleotides: TGTGCCAGCAGCGGAGGGGGCGCGAGGAATCAGCCCCAGCATTTT. This encodes CASSGGGARNQPQHF.

This chain uses TRBV11-3 with TRBJ2-7; the match to TRBD1 covers 7 bases. Trimming cost V 4 bases and J 3 bases; bases outside gene matches: 3. The germline gives CDR1 SGHNT, CDR2 YENEEA. The CDR3 loop spans 13 amino acids. CDR3 protein: CASSWDRLYEQYF. CDR3 bases: TGTGCCAGCAGCTGGGACAGACTCTACGAGCAGTACTTC.

The chain has TRBV11-2 and TRBJ1-6; D might be TRBD1 (5 bases). The CDR3 contains 18 residues. In germline, CDR1 is SGHAT, CDR2 FQNNGV. V dropped 2 bases and J dropped 0 bases, with 14 bases sitting between them. As DNA, the CDR3 is TGTGCCAGCAGCTTAAGGGCGCCAGGGCTCTCCTATAATTCACCCCTCCACTTT. It translates to CASSLRAPGLSYNSPLHF.

The genes are TRBV30 and TRBJ2-7; D possibly uses TRBD1 or TRBD2 (6 bases each). The V gene's germline CDR1 is GTSNPN and CDR2 SVGIG (reference sequence). The CDR3 has 15 amino acids. V lost 2 bases to trimming and J lost 4 bases, with 18 bases between them. In DNA form, the CDR3 reads TGTGCCTGGAGTCTGGAGGGGGTGAAGCGGTACGAGCAGTACTTC. It translates to CAWSLEGVKRYEQYF.

This clone has a single count. The V call is TRBV2, the J call TRBJ2-3, with TRBD2 identical over 16 bases. Per germline, CDR1 SNHLY and CDR2 FYNNEI. The V and J ends lost 8 bases and 4 bases, in that order; junction bases with no gene match: 9. This CDR3 is 17 amino acids long. The CDR3 DNA reads TGTGCCAGCCGGGGACTAGCGGGAGGGCCGTTTTCAGATACGCAGTATTTT. Its protein is CASRGLAGGPFSDTQYF.

The rearrangement uses TRBV6-6 and TRBJ1-2, with D unresolved. Germline lookup yields CDR1 MNHNY and CDR2 SVGAGI (reference sequence). The CDR3 spans 16 residues. The V and J ends lost 3 bases and 1 base respectively, with 15 bases between them. This CDR3 is CASSYGSQAINYGYTF. Written as DNA, the CDR3 is TGTGCCAGCAGTTATGGATCGCAGGCGATTAACTATGGCTACACCTTC.